This TCR beta chain was sequenced in a study of early T cells in non-severe SARS-CoV-2 infection (dated by TCRdb to the early 2020s). Notes on the research overall: TCR sequencing used bulk RNA from unsorted whole blood, so alpha and beta chains could not be paired. What the study reported, not specific to this receptor: Matching against VDJdb was skewed toward anti-spike CD8 responses, likely underestimated virus-specific expansions, and missed private and CD4 specificities.

To prepare the library, 5' RACE was applied. The sequencing machine was a NextSeq 500. In the TCR library protocol, unique molecular identifiers were attached to individual cDNA molecules to correct for PCR bias and sequencing error. TCR alpha and beta chains were both sequenced, and the abundances of alpha and beta sequences in each sample were closely correlated with each other. The authors processed their data as follows. V gene, J gene and CDR3 annotation of TCR sequences was performed with Decombinator V4. TCRs were defined as expanded if a significant change between any two time points was detected under a Poisson model with p below 0.0001. TCR abundances were normalised to the total number of TCRs sequenced per sample and expressed as counts per million. MAIT TCRs were defined by TRAV1-2 paired with TRAJ12, TRAJ20 or TRAJ33, and iNKT TCRs by TRAV10 paired with TRAJ18. VDJdb, accessed on 1 November 2021, was searched for TCRs annotated for CMV, EBV and SARS-CoV-2, and TCRs annotated for more than one antigen were excluded. TCRdb handled the public reads itself, with Q25 trimming in fastp and clone calling in MiXCR, and kept productive beta chains. Each entry merges the rows of one CDR3 protein and shows their most common DNA and genes. TCRdb's processing, not the authors' own work, is the source of the V and J calls. The sample has roughly 48,000 distinct CDR3 sequences on record, around 7.5% of them singletons. Together, the top ten hold 8.5% to 10% of the sample.

The CDR3 spans 12 residues, from the cysteine through the phenylalanine. Only the CDR3 portion is preserved as DNA: 36 bases, with reading frame beginning at the first base. Deletion took 2 bases off V and 6 bases off J, with a span of 8 bases between the germline ends. The germline V gene gives CDR1 as SGHDT and CDR2 as YYEEEE. A case-control design nested within a healthcare worker cohort in London, UK, was used, with weekly nasopharyngeal swab PCR tests and blood sampling performed. Healthcare workers were enrolled in the week of the UK lockdown, from 23 to 31 March 2020, and were followed every week for up to about 16 weeks. Details on this clonotype: The antigen it binds to is not known. Base qualities are not provided; no much larger clone lies one nucleotide away.

The sequence came from an adult who was a healthcare worker with PCR-confirmed SARS-CoV-2 infection or an uninfected control (not recorded which). The sequence links TRBV5-6 to TRBJ1-2; there is no confident call for the D gene. Sequencing input: whole blood. The DNA is TGTGCCAGCAGCTTACGGGAGAATGGCTACACCTTC. Its protein is CASSLRENGYTF.